These 29 T cell receptor beta chains share one sample of origin, sequenced in a study of cytomegalovirus exposure and HLA in healthy donors. Amplification used 60 Vbeta primers and 13 Jbeta primers. Produced via immunoSEQ multiplex PCR; TCRdb's table is partial and in-frame only. Of over 120,000 clones detected, 9.7% appear once; the ten largest clones hold less than 2%. The material sequenced was PBMCs. The receptors originated from a man aged 50-60 years in good health and CMV-seronegative.

The V gene is TRBV5-5, the J gene TRBJ2-7, with D perhaps matching TRBD1 (6 bases). The CDR3 length is 15 residues. From germline, CDR1 is SGHKS and CDR2 YYEKEE (reference sequence). Trimming left V 0 bases short and J 3 bases short, with 13 bases between. The DNA for the CDR3 is TGTGCCAGCAGCTTGGCTCCGGGACAAAACTACGAGCAGTACTTC. It codes for CASSLAPGQNYEQYF.

This clone has only a few counts. The V gene is TRBV2, the J gene TRBJ2-3; 7 bases are shared with TRBD2. V lost 7 bases, J lost 0 bases, and 10 bases stayed unmatched. There are 16 residues in the CDR3. In germline, CDR1 is SNHLY, CDR2 FYNNEI. The CDR3 nucleotides read TGTGCCAGCAAAAAGCGGGGAATTTCTAGCACAGATACGCAGTATTTT. Its translation: CASKKRGISSTDTQYF.

This clone was seen a few times. V is TRBV6-6 and J is TRBJ2-5; D may be TRBD1 (7 bases). TRBJ2-7 explains the end of the DNA better; the J call may be wrong. Germline lookup yields CDR1 MNHNY and CDR2 SVGAGI (reference sequence). The CDR3 loop spans 16 amino acids. DNA for the CDR3: TGTGCCAGCAGTTACTCCGCGGGGACAGTAAGCTACGAGCAGTACTTC. Protein product: CASSYSAGTVSYEQYF.

This chain connects TRBV10-1 to TRBJ1-6; 8 nucleotides line up with TRBD1. The CDR3 is 13 amino acids. The germline CDR1 and CDR2 sequences are WNHNN and SYGVQD (reference sequence). V trimming: 6 bases; J trimming: 11 bases; junction bases outside the gene matches: 6. This CDR3 is CASSGQGPPPLHF. The DNA of the CDR3 is TGCGCCAGCAGCGGACAGGGTCCCCCACCCCTCCACTTT.

The chain is built from TRBV7-7 and TRBJ2-3; 8 nucleotides match TRBD2. CDR1 and CDR2 (germline): SSHAT, FNYEAQ (reference sequence). The ends lost 8 bases at V and 3 bases at J; junction bases unmatched: 7. The CDR3 has 14 residues. DNA for the CDR3: TGTGCCAGCGGGACGGGACTAGGTACAGATACGCAGTATTTT. It translates to CASGTGLGTDTQYF.

By share, this clone counts as medium-sized (0.01 to 0.1%). The rearrangement uses TRBV6-4 and TRBJ1-1; weak D call: TRBD1 (5 bases). CDR1 and CDR2 (germline): MRHNA, SNTAGT. The CDR3 has 15 amino acids. The germline V and J ends were trimmed by 4 bases and 4 bases, with 16 bases remaining between them. The CDR3 is CASSGTGDGATEAFF. The CDR3 DNA sequence: TGTGCCAGCAGTGGGACGGGGGACGGGGCCACTGAAGCTTTCTTT.

The rearrangement uses TRBV7-3 and TRBJ2-5; 8 bases fit TRBD2. Germline V CDR1 and CDR2: SGHTA, FQGTGA. The CDR3 runs to 15 residues. The junction had 10 bases not matched to a gene; V was cut back by 5 bases and J by 5 bases. The CDR3 reads CASSPLTGGLETQYF. The DNA for the CDR3 is TGTGCCAGCAGCCCCTTGACGGGGGGGCTGGAGACCCAGTACTTC.

In its sample, this clone was seen a few times. CDR3 protein: CASTEEGRYYEQYF. As DNA, the CDR3 is TGTGCCAGCACCGAAGAGGGCAGATACTACGAGCAGTACTTC. The J gene is TRBJ2-7, the V gene TRBV27; perhaps TRBD2 as D (5 bases). The length of the CDR3 is 14 residues. The V end was cut by 7 bases, the J end by 3 bases, with 16 bases between. The germline CDR1 and CDR2 sequences are MNHEY and SMNVEV (reference sequence).

This clone was seen a few times. V is TRBV5-1 and J is TRBJ2-7; the match to TRBD2 covers 7 bases. Losses at the gene ends were 2 bases for V and 0 bases for J; bases not matched to a gene: 8. This CDR3 has 16 amino acids. From germline, CDR1 is SGHRS and CDR2 YFSETQ. In DNA, the CDR3 is TGCGCCAGCAGCTTTCAGCTAGCGGATAGCTCCTACGAGCAGTACTTC. This translates into CASSFQLADSSYEQYF.

The genes are TRBV6-1 and TRBJ1-5; D is perhaps TRBD1 (5 bases). Germline CDR1 is MNHNS and CDR2 is SASEGT. The CDR3 extends over 16 amino acids. The V and J ends lost 4 bases and 1 base respectively, with 14 bases between them. The CDR3 spells CASSVAGKGSNQPQHF. The CDR3 nucleotides are TGTGCCAGCAGTGTTGCTGGGAAGGGGAGCAATCAGCCCCAGCATTTT.

This clone occurred a few times. This rearrangement joins TRBV6-5 to TRBJ1-4; D remains unclear. V lost 6 bases, J lost 6 bases, and 17 bases lay in between. Germline CDR1 reads MNHEY; CDR2 reads SVGAGI. This CDR3 contains 15 residues. CDR3 sequence: CASRISGSAHEKLFF. The CDR3 region has the DNA TGTGCCAGCAGGATTTCCGGGTCCGCACATGAAAAACTGTTTTTT.

A few counts support this clone. J is TRBJ1-2 and V is TRBV5-4; 9 bases fit TRBD1. CDR3 length: 13 amino acids. With 4 bases clipped from V and 8 bases from J, the junction kept 6 bases outside the gene matches. Germline V lookup: CDR1 SGHNT, CDR2 YYREEE (reference sequence). This CDR3 reads CASSQDRGGGYTF. The CDR3 DNA sequence: TGTGCCAGCAGCCAGGACAGGGGTGGAGGCTACACCTTC.

The J gene is TRBJ1-2, the V gene TRBV18; the match to TRBD1 covers 7 bases. Germline assignment: CDR1 KGHSH and CDR2 LQKENI. The CDR3 extends over 16 amino acids. Trimming removed 2 bases from V and 1 base from J; junction bases left unmatched: 7. This CDR3 reads CASSPTGQRNNYGYTF. DNA of the CDR3: TGTGCCAGCTCACCAACGGGACAGCGAAATAACTATGGCTACACCTTC.

The CDR3 region is CAISIQGEGQPQHF. In DNA, the CDR3 is TGTGCCATCAGTATACAGGGAGAAGGCCAGCCCCAGCATTTT. The rearrangement links TRBV10-3 to TRBJ1-5; TRBD1 might be the D (6 bases). The V gene's germline CDR1 is ENHRY and CDR2 SYGVKD. Trimming removed 5 bases at V and 7 bases at J, with 15 bases between. The CDR3 is 14 residues long.

The chain employs TRBV9 and TRBJ1-2; unclear D gene. Germline CDR1 and CDR2: SGDLS and YYNGEE. Trimming cost V 3 bases and J 3 bases, with 6 bases left between them. This CDR3 contains 12 residues. The CDR3 DNA is TGTGCCAGCAGCGGGCAGGACTATGGCTACACCTTC. Translated: CASSGQDYGYTF.

This sequence joins TRBV28 and TRBJ1-5, with 9 bases matching TRBD1. J was trimmed by 7 bases and V by 2 bases; bases with no gene match: 12. There are 17 residues in the CDR3. Germline CDR1 and CDR2: MDHEN and SYDVKM. This CDR3 reads CASSLRWGQGIGQPQHF. CDR3 DNA: TGTGCCAGCAGTTTACGGTGGGGACAGGGTATTGGACAGCCCCAGCATTTT.

The chain employs TRBV5-4 and TRBJ2-7, with D possibly matching TRBD1 (6 bases). V lost 4 bases and J 2 bases, leaving 16 bases between the germline ends. The CDR3 has 15 residues. Germline V CDR1 and CDR2: SGHNT, YYREEE (reference sequence). This CDR3 is CASSPPGHNTYEQYF. In DNA, the CDR3 is TGTGCCAGCAGCCCACCGGGACATAACACCTACGAGCAGTACTTC.

The chain links TRBV5-6 to TRBJ2-7; 7 bases map to TRBD1. Germline V gene sequence: CDR1 SGHDT, CDR2 YYEEEE. V was pared by 2 bases and J by 5 bases, with 10 bases of the junction left unmatched. This CDR3 contains 15 residues. CDR3 residues: CASSLVTGTKDEQYF. In DNA, the CDR3 is TGTGCCAGCAGCTTAGTGACAGGGACCAAGGACGAGCAGTACTTC.

V and J are TRBV6-1 and TRBJ2-5; 8 nucleotides agree with TRBD2. The germline gives CDR1 MNHNS, CDR2 SASEGT. CDR3 length: 15 amino acids. Germline trimming cut 2 bases from V and 2 bases from J; bases unmatched to any gene: 4. CDR3 sequence: CASSEIGTRQETQYF. The CDR3 DNA is TGTGCCAGCAGTGAAATCGGGACTAGGCAAGAGACCCAGTACTTC.

In its sample, this clone was seen a few times. The gene calls are TRBV6-6 and TRBJ2-3; D possibly corresponds to TRBD1 (6 bases). From germline, CDR1 is MNHNY and CDR2 SVGAGI (reference sequence). CDR3 length: 14 amino acids. V lost 5 bases to trimming and J lost 1 base, with 10 bases between them. CDR3 bases: TGTGCCAGCAGTCGGACAGCCCGCACAGATACGCAGTATTTT. Its translation is CASSRTARTDTQYF.

This clone has only a few counts. The V and J genes are TRBV6-5 and TRBJ1-1, with 7 bases fitting TRBD1. The V and J ends lost 5 bases and 7 bases, in that order; junction bases with no gene match: 4. The CDR3 is made up of 12 amino acids. Looked up from germline, CDR1 is MNHEY and CDR2 is SVGAGI. In nucleotides, the CDR3 is TGTGCCAGCAGTGCCCGGACAGGTGAAGCTTTCTTT. It translates to CASSARTGEAFF.

This clone was counted only a few times. V is TRBV5-1 and J is TRBJ1-1; possible D gene TRBD1, 5 bases. Germline CDR1 SGHRS, CDR2 YFSETQ. The germline V and J ends were trimmed by 3 bases and 6 bases, with 9 bases remaining between them. This CDR3 region has 12 residues. CDR3 coding DNA: TGCGCCAGCAGCTCCGACAGTGCTGAAGCTTTCTTT. It encodes CASSSDSAEAFF.

This clone turned up a few times. The chain combines TRBV6-5 with TRBJ2-4; TRBD1 aligns across 9 bases. Germline V CDR1 and CDR2: MNHEY, SVGAGI. J gave up 0 bases and V 5 bases, and 2 bases lay outside the gene matches. The CDR3 has 15 amino acids. As DNA, the CDR3 is TGTGCCAGCAGTAGGACAGGGGTAGCCAAAAACATTCAGTACTTC. Its protein is CASSRTGVAKNIQYF.

This chain links TRBV15 with TRBJ1-2; TRBD1 matches 8 bases. The V gene's germline CDR1 is LNHNV and CDR2 YYDKDF (reference sequence). V lost 5 bases to trimming and J lost 4 bases; unmatched junction nucleotides: 3. The CDR3 spans 13 residues. The CDR3 sequence is CATSRDRIYGYTF. CDR3 DNA sequence: TGTGCCACCAGCCGGGACAGGATCTATGGCTACACCTTC.

For the CDR3, the DNA is TGTGCCAGCAGTGATCTAGCGGGAGCATCCTACGAGCAGTACTTC. It codes for CASSDLAGASYEQYF. The V and J genes are TRBV6-1 and TRBJ2-7; 10 bases line up with TRBD2. CDR1 is MNHNS and CDR2 is SASEGT in the germline V gene. After removal of 3 bases from V and 1 base from J, the junction contained 3 bases not matched to a gene. This CDR3 is built from 15 residues.

This chain links TRBV28 with TRBJ1-5, with 10 bases matching TRBD1. The ends lost 7 bases at V and 3 bases at J; junction bases unmatched: 12. The CDR3 extends over 17 amino acids. Per the germline V gene, CDR1 is MDHEN and CDR2 is SYDVKM. The CDR3 DNA sequence: TGTGCCAGCACCTCCGGCAGACAGGGGGCCTACAATCAGCCCCAGCATTTT. Protein sequence: CASTSGRQGAYNQPQHF.

The chain has TRBV5-1 and TRBJ2-3; TRBD2 matches 10 bases. Germline values: CDR1 SGHRS, CDR2 YFSETQ. J lost 0 bases, V lost 10 bases, and 11 bases had no gene match. The CDR3 extends over 16 amino acids. The CDR3 nucleotides are TGCGCCTCCGGGGCTAGCGGGGGACCTAGCACAGATACGCAGTATTTT. It is translated as CASGASGGPSTDTQYF.

Only one count was recorded for this clone. The J gene is TRBJ1-5, the V gene TRBV19, with a weak D call TRBD1 (5 bases). Germline CDR1 is LNHDA and CDR2 is SQIVND (reference sequence). This CDR3 spans 15 amino acids. The V and J ends lost 4 bases and 2 bases respectively, with 12 bases between them. The chain's CDR3 is CASSNGGSGNQPQHF. CDR3 nucleotides: TGTGCCAGTAGTAACGGGGGGTCGGGCAATCAGCCCCAGCATTTT.

The chain couples TRBV5-6 to TRBJ2-7; D possibly corresponds to TRBD1 (5 bases). The length of the CDR3 is 11 residues. The V and J ends lost 0 bases and 9 bases respectively, with 7 bases between them. Per germline, CDR1 SGHDT and CDR2 YYEEEE. The DNA of the CDR3 is TGTGCCAGCAGCTTGGGGGGCCCGCAGTACTTC. Translation gives CASSLGGPQYF.